The sequence of this T cell receptor (beta chain) was determined in a study of blood T cells in healthy people across ages. General observations from the study: With age, beta diversity per million T cells declined roughly linearly, significantly by approximately 41.

V lost 4 bases, J lost 0 bases, and 21 bases lay in between. Germline CDR1 is SGHRS and CDR2 is YFSETQ. CDR3 length equals 18 residues. This clonotype was picked up a small number of times. Its matching antigen is unknown. For the second PCR, which ran for about 7 to 12 cycles, a sample-barcoded 5' primer and a J-beta primer mix were used. MiXCR, applied by TCRdb to the 5' RACE reads, yields one record per CDR3 protein. The table has roughly 1,300,000 distinct CDR3 sequences, around 55% seen once. Caucasian, healthy and from Russia, the donors were aged between about 6 and 100. This receptor was taken from a man in his late teens or twenties in good health. Source material: blood. This rearrangement joins TRBV5-1 to TRBJ2-3; a weak D match, TRBD1 (7 bases). CDR3 DNA: TGCGCCAGCAGCGGATTAAGGGGGCGGGACGCTAGCACAGATACGCAGTATTTT. This sequence encodes CASSGLRGRDASTDTQYF. Filled out from reference TRBV5-1 and TRBJ2-3, the complete variable domain reads KAGVTQTPRYLIKTRGQQVTLSCSPISGHRSVSWYQQTPGQGLQFLFEYFSETQRNKGNFPGRFSGRQFSNSRSEMNVSTLELGDSALYLCASSGLRGRDASTDTQYFGPGTRLTVL.